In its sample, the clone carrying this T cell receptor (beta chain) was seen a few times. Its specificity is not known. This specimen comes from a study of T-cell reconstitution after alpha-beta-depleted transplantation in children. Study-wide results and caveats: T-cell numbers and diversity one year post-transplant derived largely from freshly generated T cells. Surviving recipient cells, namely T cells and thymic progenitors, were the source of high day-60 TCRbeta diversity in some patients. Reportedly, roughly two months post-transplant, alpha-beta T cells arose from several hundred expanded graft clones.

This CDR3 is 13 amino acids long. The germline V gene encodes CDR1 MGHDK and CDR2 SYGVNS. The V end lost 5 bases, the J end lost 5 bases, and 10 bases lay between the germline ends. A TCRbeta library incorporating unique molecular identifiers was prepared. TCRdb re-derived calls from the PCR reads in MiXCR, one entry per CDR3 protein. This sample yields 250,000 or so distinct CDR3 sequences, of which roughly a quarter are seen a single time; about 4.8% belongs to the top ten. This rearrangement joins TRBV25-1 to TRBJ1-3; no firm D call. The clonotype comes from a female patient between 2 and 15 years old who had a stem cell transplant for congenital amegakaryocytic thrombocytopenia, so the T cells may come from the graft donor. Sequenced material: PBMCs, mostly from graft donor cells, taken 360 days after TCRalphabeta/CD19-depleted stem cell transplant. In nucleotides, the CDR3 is TGTGCCAGCAGTACTGGGAATAGAAACACCATATATTTT. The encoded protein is CASSTGNRNTIYF. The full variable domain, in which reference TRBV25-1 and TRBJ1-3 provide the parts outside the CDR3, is EADIYQTPRYLVIGTGKKITLECSQTMGHDKMYWYQQDPGMELHLIHYSYGVNSTEKGDLSSESTVSRIRTEHFPLTLESARPSHTSQYLCASSTGNRNTIYFGEGSWLTVV.